A selection of T cell receptor beta chains follows, all from one sample in a study of CD8 T cells in Susac syndrome. From the immunoSEQ multiplex PCR reads, TCRdb called clonotypes with MiXCR, one entry per CDR3 protein. The data hold 75,000 to 100,000 distinct CDR3 sequences, with roughly 94% observed a single time. Sequencing input: CD8+ T cells from PBMCs. The origin of the receptors is a human donor in good health. CDR3s include the opening cysteine and the closing phenylalanine or tryptophan. The order of the fields is J gene, D gene, V gene, clone size, CDR3 protein, CDR3 DNA. The D gene is left open where the match is weak. The size of a clone is reported for some rows only, either as once, few or many, or as a class for expanded clones.

j_call: TRBJ1-1; d_call: -; v_call: TRBV9; clone_size: -; cdr3_aa: CASSAGEGGNTEAFF; cdr3_nt: TGTGCCAGCAGCGCGGGGGAGGGCGGGAACACTGAAGCTTTCTTT
j_call: TRBJ2-3; d_call: TRBD2; v_call: TRBV12-3/TRBV12-4; clone_size: -; cdr3_aa: CASSPTSGVTDTQYF; cdr3_nt: TGTGCCAGCAGCCCTACTAGCGGGGTCACAGATACGCAGTATTTT
j_call: TRBJ2-3; d_call: -; v_call: TRBV4-1; clone_size: -; cdr3_aa: CASSQVPPTDTQYF; cdr3_nt: TGCGCCAGCAGCCAAGTTCCTCCCACAGATACGCAGTATTTT
j_call: TRBJ1-2; d_call: -; v_call: TRBV19; clone_size: -; cdr3_aa: CASSAYRTHGYTF; cdr3_nt: TGTGCCAGTAGTGCATACAGAACTCATGGCTACACCTTC
j_call: TRBJ2-5; d_call: -; v_call: TRBV9; clone_size: -; cdr3_aa: CASSVGGSQETQYF; cdr3_nt: TGTGCCAGCAGCGTAGGGGGATCCCAAGAGACCCAGTACTTC
j_call: TRBJ2-1; d_call: -; v_call: TRBV7-9; clone_size: -; cdr3_aa: CASSYKQTGDNEQFF; cdr3_nt: TGTGCCAGCAGCTACAAGCAAACGGGGGACAATGAGCAGTTCTTC
j_call: TRBJ2-5; d_call: -; v_call: TRBV11-2; clone_size: -; cdr3_aa: CASSSGTLLWETQYF; cdr3_nt: TGTGCCAGCAGCAGCGGGACACTCCTTTGGGAGACCCAGTACTTC
j_call: TRBJ1-5; d_call: -; v_call: TRBV6-6; clone_size: -; cdr3_aa: CASSYSLAPQHF; cdr3_nt: TGTGCCAGCAGTTACTCGCTGGCGCCCCAGCATTTT
j_call: TRBJ2-3; d_call: TRBD2; v_call: TRBV30; clone_size: -; cdr3_aa: CAGGLAGGPDTQYF; cdr3_nt: TGTGCCGGTGGACTAGCGGGAGGTCCAGATACGCAGTATTTT
j_call: TRBJ2-6; d_call: -; v_call: TRBV9; clone_size: few; cdr3_aa: CASTPGAGANVLTF; cdr3_nt: TGTGCCAGCACCCCAGGGGCTGGGGCCAACGTCCTGACTTTC
j_call: TRBJ1-1; d_call: -; v_call: TRBV7-9; clone_size: -; cdr3_aa: CASIHQGNTEAFF; cdr3_nt: TGTGCCAGCATCCACCAGGGGAACACTGAAGCTTTCTTT
j_call: TRBJ2-2; d_call: -; v_call: TRBV27; clone_size: -; cdr3_aa: CASSLDREVGELFF; cdr3_nt: TGTGCCAGCAGTTTAGACAGGGAGGTCGGGGAGCTGTTTTTT
j_call: TRBJ2-2; d_call: TRBD1; v_call: TRBV28; clone_size: -; cdr3_aa: CASSSFIGTATGELFF; cdr3_nt: TGTGCCAGCAGTTCTTTTATCGGGACAGCCACCGGGGAGCTGTTTTTT
j_call: TRBJ2-1; d_call: -; v_call: TRBV24-1; clone_size: -; cdr3_aa: CATSEGSGEYNEQFF; cdr3_nt: TGTGCCACCAGTGAGGGGAGCGGTGAGTACAATGAGCAGTTCTTC
j_call: TRBJ2-1; d_call: TRBD2; v_call: TRBV24-1; clone_size: -; cdr3_aa: CATGTSGNNEQFF; cdr3_nt: TGTGCCACCGGAACTAGCGGGAACAATGAGCAGTTCTTC
j_call: TRBJ1-2; d_call: TRBD1; v_call: TRBV29-1; clone_size: -; cdr3_aa: CSVEDGTDLYGYTF; cdr3_nt: TGCAGCGTTGAAGACGGGACAGACCTCTATGGCTACACCTTC
j_call: TRBJ1-1; d_call: -; v_call: TRBV6-5; clone_size: -; cdr3_aa: CASSYVAGGTEAFF; cdr3_nt: TGTGCCAGCAGTTACGTCGCGGGAGGCACTGAAGCTTTCTTT
j_call: TRBJ2-1; d_call: -; v_call: TRBV9; clone_size: -; cdr3_aa: CASSVTKQGDEQFF; cdr3_nt: TGTGCCAGCAGCGTAACGAAACAGGGCGATGAGCAGTTCTTC
j_call: TRBJ2-1; d_call: -; v_call: TRBV27; clone_size: -; cdr3_aa: CASTKTPGETYNEQFF; cdr3_nt: TGTGCCAGCACTAAAACGCCGGGGGAGACGTACAATGAGCAGTTCTTC
j_call: TRBJ2-7; d_call: -; v_call: TRBV5-6; clone_size: -; cdr3_aa: CASSLVWVPYEQYF; cdr3_nt: TGTGCCAGCAGCTTGGTTTGGGTCCCCTACGAGCAGTACTTC
j_call: TRBJ1-1; d_call: -; v_call: TRBV19; clone_size: -; cdr3_aa: CASSIGGSLATEAFF; cdr3_nt: TGTGCCAGTAGTATCGGGGGGTCTCTGGCCACTGAAGCTTTCTTT
j_call: TRBJ1-1; d_call: TRBD1; v_call: TRBV29-1; clone_size: -; cdr3_aa: CSVPRTGMSTEAFF; cdr3_nt: TGCAGCGTACCCCGGACAGGGATGAGCACTGAAGCTTTCTTT
j_call: TRBJ2-5; d_call: TRBD2; v_call: TRBV30; clone_size: once; cdr3_aa: CAWSSGRGAETQYF; cdr3_nt: TGTGCCTGGAGCAGCGGGAGAGGGGCTGAGACCCAGTACTTC
j_call: TRBJ2-5; d_call: TRBD2; v_call: TRBV20-1; clone_size: once; cdr3_aa: CSARPGTSGSREETQYF; cdr3_nt: TGCAGTGCTAGGCCCGGGACTAGCGGGAGTAGAGAGGAGACCCAGTACTTC
j_call: TRBJ1-5; d_call: TRBD1; v_call: TRBV2; clone_size: -; cdr3_aa: CASKATGEDQPQHF; cdr3_nt: TGTGCCAGCAAGGCGACAGGGGAGGATCAGCCCCAGCATTTT
j_call: TRBJ2-1; d_call: -; v_call: TRBV28; clone_size: -; cdr3_aa: CASSFPTIGSPNEQFF; cdr3_nt: TGTGCCAGCAGTTTTCCGACCATCGGGAGTCCCAATGAGCAGTTCTTC
j_call: TRBJ2-3; d_call: TRBD1; v_call: TRBV19; clone_size: -; cdr3_aa: CASSITWGQYRGTQYF; cdr3_nt: TGTGCCAGTAGTATAACCTGGGGACAGTACCGCGGCACGCAGTATTTT
j_call: TRBJ2-3; d_call: TRBD1; v_call: TRBV4-1; clone_size: -; cdr3_aa: CASSQDADRGADTQYF; cdr3_nt: TGCGCCAGCAGCCAAGATGCGGACAGGGGAGCAGATACGCAGTATTTT
j_call: TRBJ2-2; d_call: TRBD2; v_call: TRBV9; clone_size: once; cdr3_aa: CASSVAASGNTGELFF; cdr3_nt: TGTGCCAGCAGCGTAGCGGCTAGCGGAAACACCGGGGAGCTGTTTTTT
j_call: TRBJ2-3; d_call: -; v_call: TRBV7-9; clone_size: -; cdr3_aa: CAIIPAAASSDTQYF; cdr3_nt: TGTGCCATCATTCCTGCGGCTGCCAGTTCAGATACGCAGTATTTT
j_call: TRBJ2-3; d_call: TRBD2; v_call: TRBV7-9; clone_size: -; cdr3_aa: CASSPSAGSTDTQYF; cdr3_nt: TGTGCCAGCAGCCCGTCAGCGGGAAGCACAGATACGCAGTATTTT
j_call: TRBJ1-2; d_call: TRBD1; v_call: TRBV7-9; clone_size: -; cdr3_aa: CASSLAAGDRGYGYTF; cdr3_nt: TGTGCCAGCAGCTTAGCCGCCGGGGACAGGGGCTATGGCTACACCTTC
j_call: TRBJ1-1; d_call: -; v_call: TRBV5-1; clone_size: -; cdr3_aa: CASSPYQGNTEAFF; cdr3_nt: TGCGCCAGCAGCCCCTATCAGGGGAACACTGAAGCTTTCTTT
j_call: TRBJ1-2; d_call: -; v_call: TRBV7-9; clone_size: -; cdr3_aa: CASSFDRIPNYGYTF; cdr3_nt: TGTGCCAGCAGCTTTGACAGAATACCTAACTATGGCTACACCTTC
j_call: TRBJ1-4; d_call: -; v_call: TRBV23-1; clone_size: -; cdr3_aa: CASSYRVPNEKLFF; cdr3_nt: TGCGCCAGCAGTTACAGGGTACCTAATGAAAAACTGTTTTTT
j_call: TRBJ1-1; d_call: -; v_call: TRBV6-5; clone_size: -; cdr3_aa: CASSLKGHRNTEAFF; cdr3_nt: TGTGCCAGCAGCCTAAAAGGACATCGGAACACTGAAGCTTTCTTT
j_call: TRBJ1-1; d_call: TRBD1; v_call: TRBV27; clone_size: -; cdr3_aa: CASSLLGTGYEAFF; cdr3_nt: TGTGCCAGCAGTTTATTGGGGACAGGGTATGAAGCTTTCTTT
j_call: TRBJ1-5; d_call: -; v_call: TRBV6-5; clone_size: -; cdr3_aa: CASSSRDNYSNQPQHF; cdr3_nt: TGTGCCAGCAGTTCTCGGGACAACTATAGCAATCAGCCCCAGCATTTT
j_call: TRBJ2-7; d_call: -; v_call: TRBV27; clone_size: once; cdr3_aa: CASSPKPTELTYEQYF; cdr3_nt: TGTGCCAGCAGTCCAAAGCCGACCGAGCTAACCTACGAGCAGTACTTC
j_call: TRBJ1-4; d_call: TRBD1; v_call: TRBV12-3/TRBV12-4; clone_size: -; cdr3_aa: CASSPSYRGQATNEKLFF; cdr3_nt: TGTGCCAGCAGTCCATCCTACAGGGGGCAGGCAACTAATGAAAAACTGTTTTTT
j_call: TRBJ1-1; d_call: -; v_call: TRBV6-6; clone_size: once; cdr3_aa: CASITNTEAFF; cdr3_nt: TGTGCCAGCATTACGAACACTGAAGCTTTCTTT
j_call: TRBJ2-6; d_call: -; v_call: TRBV11-2; clone_size: -; cdr3_aa: CASSLDGWISGANVLTF; cdr3_nt: TGTGCCAGCAGCTTAGATGGTTGGATCTCTGGGGCCAACGTCCTGACTTTC
j_call: TRBJ2-1; d_call: -; v_call: TRBV5-4; clone_size: -; cdr3_aa: CASSFTHEQFF; cdr3_nt: TGTGCCAGCAGCTTCACACATGAGCAGTTCTTC
j_call: TRBJ2-5; d_call: TRBD2; v_call: TRBV4-1; clone_size: -; cdr3_aa: CASSDNGSRLAGIKETQYF; cdr3_nt: TGCGCCAGCAGCGACAATGGCTCGAGACTAGCGGGGATCAAAGAGACCCAGTACTTC
j_call: TRBJ2-5; d_call: TRBD1; v_call: TRBV4-1; clone_size: -; cdr3_aa: CASSQGSIRGNQETQYF; cdr3_nt: TGCGCCAGCAGCCAAGGGTCCATCAGGGGGAACCAAGAGACCCAGTACTTC
j_call: TRBJ2-1; d_call: TRBD2; v_call: TRBV18; clone_size: -; cdr3_aa: CASSPVPPSGGSGEQFF; cdr3_nt: TGTGCCAGCTCACCAGTGCCCCCTAGCGGGGGAAGCGGTGAGCAGTTCTTC